This T cell receptor (beta chain) was found in a study of Ad26.COV2.S vaccination and SARS-CoV-2 variants. About the study: The trial was COV1001 and the donor's arm was Ad26.COV2.S.

Treatment here: some 20 received Ad26.COV2.S at low or high dose, single or two shots; roughly 5 received placebo; per-sample allocation not given. The investigators took samples on day 63 after the first vaccine or placebo injection. The CDR3 is made up of 12 amino acids. Germline CDR1 is MNHNY and CDR2 is SVGAGI (reference sequence). With 5 bases clipped from V and 8 bases from J, the junction kept 2 bases outside the gene matches. The data were produced by immunoSEQ multiplex PCR, yet TCRdb's version contains in-frame clones alone and is incomplete. The sample carries 350,000 to 500,000 clones, about 91% recorded once.

The chain couples TRBV6-6 to TRBJ1-4; TRBD1 matches 7 bases. Sequences were derived from peripheral blood, sampled in a trial of Ad26.COV2.S vaccine versus placebo. The receptor was isolated from a person aged 18-65 years who received the Ad26.COV2.S COVID-19 vaccine or a placebo. CDR3 in DNA: TGTGCCAGCAGTCGGGACAGCGAAAAACTGTTTTTT. Translating gives CASSRDSEKLFF.